This is a list of T cell receptor beta chains from one sample in a study of immune characterization of retroperitoneal liposarcoma. TCRdb redid the calling of the PCR reads with MiXCR, one entry per CDR3 protein. The sample contains 15,000 or so distinct CDR3 sequences, 47% of which appear only once. Sequences were obtained from tumor tissue. The receptors were gathered from a female donor with retroperitoneal liposarcoma. The CDR3 runs from the conserved cysteine through the conserved F or W. D genes are given only for firm matches. Only some rows state a clone size, as once, few, many or a class for expanded clones.

D gene	V gene	J gene	clone size	CDR3 protein	CDR3 DNA
.	TRBV7-2	TRBJ2-5	.	CASSLIPLPGETQYF	TGTGCCAGCAGCTTAATCCCCCTCCCCGGAGAGACCCAGTACTTC
.	TRBV6-1	TRBJ2-5	.	CASSEMATEQYF	TGTGCCAGCAGTGAAATGGCCACGGAGCAGTACTTC
.	TRBV7-1	TRBJ2-3	.	CASSPDSPDTQYF	TGTGCCAGCAGCCCGGACAGTCCAGATACGCAGTATTTT
TRBD2	TRBV7-2	TRBJ2-7	many	CASSSTAGGRNEQYF	TGTGCCAGCAGCTCGACGGCGGGAGGACGGAATGAGCAGTACTTC
TRBD1	TRBV27	TRBJ2-7	few	CASSLSERPGGSYEQYF	TGTGCCAGCAGTTTATCTGAGCGTCCAGGGGGATCCTACGAGCAGTACTTC
.	TRBV7-6	TRBJ2-5	.	CASSPNPMVSGGTQYF	TGTGCCAGCAGTCCGAACCCCATGGTGAGCGGTGGGACCCAGTACTTC
.	TRBV6-1	TRBJ1-6	.	CASSPSAGYNSPLHF	TGTGCCAGCAGTCCGTCAGCGGGATATAATTCACCCCTCCACTTT
.	TRBV6-1	TRBJ2-7	.	CASTINYEQYF	TGTGCCAGCACCATAAACTACGAGCAGTACTTC
.	TRBV7-8	TRBJ2-1	many	CASSLQSRSYEQFF	TGTGCCAGCAGCTTACAGAGCCGCTCCTACGAGCAGTTCTTC
TRBD2	TRBV24-1	TRBJ2-3	.	CATSETGTRATDTQYF	TGTGCCACCAGCGAGACCGGGACTAGGGCCACAGATACGCAGTATTTT
.	TRBV10-1	TRBJ2-7	.	CASSEATGFYEQYF	TGCGCCAGCAGTGAGGCGACTGGATTCTACGAGCAGTACTTC
.	TRBV6-1	TRBJ1-2	many	CASRRDTSVNYGYTF	TGTGCCAGCAGGCGGGACACGAGCGTTAACTATGGCTACACCTTC
.	TRBV12-5	TRBJ2-7	few	CASALGSSYEQYF	TGTGCTAGCGCCCTAGGCAGCTCCTACGAGCAGTACTTC
.	TRBV7-9	TRBJ2-4	few	CASSLIVAAKNIQYF	TGTGCCAGCAGCTTAATAGTAGCAGCCAAAAACATTCAGTACTTC
.	TRBV25-1	TRBJ2-1	.	CASSEGPGNEQFF	TGTGCCAGCAGTGAGGGACCGGGGAATGAGCAGTTCTTC
.	TRBV27	TRBJ2-1	few	CASSFRAYNEQFF	TGTGCCAGCAGTTTTAGGGCCTACAATGAGCAGTTCTTC
.	TRBV27	TRBJ2-7	medium-sized	CASRLRGARVQAGEVEQYF	TGTGCCAGCAGGTTAAGGGGAGCAAGGGTGCAAGCAGGGGAGGTCGAGCAGTACTTC
TRBD1	TRBV10-3	TRBJ2-5	.	CAISESGGQGQGTQYF	TGTGCCATCAGTGAGTCTGGAGGACAGGGACAAGGGACCCAGTACTTC
.	TRBV27	TRBJ2-6	.	CASSLSGANVLTF	TGTGCCAGCAGTTTAAGTGGGGCCAACGTCCTGACTTTC
.	TRBV10-2	TRBJ2-3	.	CASSDEGGDTQYF	TGCGCCAGCAGTGATGAGGGGGGGGATACGCAGTATTTT
.	TRBV6-1	TRBJ2-7	many	CASSAARAGTYEQYF	TGTGCCAGCAGTGCCGCCAGGGCGGGGACCTACGAGCAGTACTTC
.	TRBV28	TRBJ2-1	.	CASSPLRVGQFF	TGTGCCAGCAGTCCCCTGCGGGTGGGGCAGTTCTTC
TRBD1	TRBV6-1	TRBJ1-4	.	CASREYPGTGSDTQFF	TGTGCCAGCAGGGAATACCCCGGGACAGGGAGTGATACGCAGTTTTTT
TRBD2	TRBV6-8	TRBJ2-7	once	CASTREGEWTYEQYF	TGTGCCAGCACTCGGGAGGGGGAGTGGACCTACGAGCAGTACTTC